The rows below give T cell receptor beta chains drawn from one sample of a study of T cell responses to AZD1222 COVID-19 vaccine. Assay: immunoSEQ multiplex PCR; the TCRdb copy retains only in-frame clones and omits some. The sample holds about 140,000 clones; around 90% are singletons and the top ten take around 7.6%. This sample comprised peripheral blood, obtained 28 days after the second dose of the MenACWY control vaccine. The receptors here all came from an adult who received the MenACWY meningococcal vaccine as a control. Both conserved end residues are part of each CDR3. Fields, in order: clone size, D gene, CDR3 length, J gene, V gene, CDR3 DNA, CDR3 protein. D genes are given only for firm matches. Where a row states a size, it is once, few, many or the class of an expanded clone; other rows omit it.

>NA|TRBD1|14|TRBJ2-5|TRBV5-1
TGCGCCAGCAGCGTCCGGGACAGTCAAGAGACCCAGTACTTC
CASSVRDSQETQYF
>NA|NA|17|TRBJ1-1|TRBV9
TGTGCCAGCAGCGTATTAAGTATTACGTTCGGTTCCACCGAAGCTTTCTTT
CASSVLSITFGSTEAFF
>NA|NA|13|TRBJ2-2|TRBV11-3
TGTGCCAGCAGCTTAGGGGTCTCCGGGGAGCTGTTTTTT
CASSLGVSGELFF
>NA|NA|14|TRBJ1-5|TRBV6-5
TGTGCCAGCAGCCGGGTTAATAGCAATCAGCCCCAGCATTTT
CASSRVNSNQPQHF
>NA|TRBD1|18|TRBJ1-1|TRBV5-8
TGTGCCAGCAGCTTGGGGTGGGGGACAGGGCTTTCGGGCACTGAAGCTTTCTTT
CASSLGWGTGLSGTEAFF
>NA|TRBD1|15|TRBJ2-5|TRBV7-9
TGTGCCAGCAGCCGTAGACAGGGATTAGGAGAGACCCAGTACTTC
CASSRRQGLGETQYF
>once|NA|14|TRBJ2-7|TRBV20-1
TGCAGTGCTAGTAGGGAGTTAATGTCCTACGAGCAGTACTTC
CSASRELMSYEQYF
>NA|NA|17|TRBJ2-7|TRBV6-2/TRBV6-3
TGTGCCAGCAGTTACTCGTATTTGCGGAGACTGAGCTACGAGCAGTACTTC
CASSYSYLRRLSYEQYF
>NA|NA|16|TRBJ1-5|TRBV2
TGTGCCAGCAGTGAAGGCAGGGCAAATAGCAATCAGCCCCAGCATTTT
CASSEGRANSNQPQHF
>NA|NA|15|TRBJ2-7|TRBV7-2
TGTGCCAGCAGCGGAGGTGCGGGTGGTTCCTACGAGCAGTACTTC
CASSGGAGGSYEQYF
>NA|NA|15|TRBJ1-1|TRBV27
TGTGCCAGCAGTTTTAAACCCGTAGGACACACTGAAGCTTTCTTT
CASSFKPVGHTEAFF
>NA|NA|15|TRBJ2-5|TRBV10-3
TGTGCCATCAGTGAGGCCGAGGCGTTGCAAGAGACCCAGTACTTC
CAISEAEALQETQYF